This T cell receptor beta chain emerged from a study of CD8+ T cells in alopecia areata. Study summary: Percentage of affected scalp area was the basis on which treated patients' severity was scored. Regarding the study as a whole: In patients, TCRs were shared less clearly than in mice, and HLA may possibly be involved. For patients receiving tofacitinib, scalp clonality and expanded CD8+ clones among the top 100 significantly decreased.

This clone appeared a single time. Its antigen is not identified. The germline V gene encodes CDR1 MGHRA and CDR2 YSYEKL. V gave up 4 bases and J gave up 2 bases; unmatched junction bases: 4. The CDR3 runs to 15 residues. Extraction of RNA preceded its reverse transcription into cDNA, which served as the sequencing template. The repertoire was sequenced with immunoSEQ multiplex PCR; TCRdb's copy has only in-frame clones and lacks some. This sample yields some 42,000 clones, of which roughly 92% are seen a single time; under 20% belongs to the top ten. As for treatment: oral pan-JAK inhibitor, 5-10 mg twice daily.

The material sequenced was CD8+ T cells sorted from blood, taken at week 24, from a patient treated with tofacitinib. The clonotype comes from a human donor with alopecia areata. J is TRBJ2-3 and V is TRBV4-1, with 9 nucleotides matching TRBD1. CDR3 nucleotides: TGCGCCAGCAGCCCCCGGGACAGGGTCACAGATACGCAGTATTTT. Its protein product is CASSPRDRVTDTQYF.